The 16 T cell receptor beta chains in this list originate from one sample, sequenced in a study of OX40 agonist ivuxolimab in advanced cancers. The table came from immunoSEQ multiplex PCR; TCRdb's copy has only in-frame clones and leaves some out. The sample has tens of thousands of clones; 80% to 90% are singletons. Material: CD4+ or CD8+ T cells sorted from blood, obtained in a trial of the OX40 agonist ivuxolimab. The source of these receptors is an adult with an advanced solid tumor such as melanoma, head and neck, liver or kidney cancer.

The chain recombines TRBV2 with TRBJ2-1; D gene unclear. The CDR3 spans 11 residues. Per the germline V gene, CDR1 is SNHLY and CDR2 is FYNNEI. Trimming removed 6 bases at V and 3 bases at J, with 3 bases between. The DNA for the CDR3 is TGTGCCAGCAGCGGCTACAATGAGCAGTTCTTC. Protein sequence: CASSGYNEQFF.

This clone was detected a few times. V and J are TRBV30 and TRBJ1-6; TRBD1 aligns across 8 bases. From germline, CDR1 is GTSNPN and CDR2 SVGIG (reference sequence). The CDR3 loop spans 14 amino acids. Unmatched junction bases numbered 6, after V lost 2 bases and J lost 9 bases. CDR3 nucleotide sequence: TGTGCCTGGAGTCCCCGACAGGGGAGTTCACCCCTCCACTTT. It codes for CAWSPRQGSSPLHF.

V is TRBV7-2 and J is TRBJ2-7; unclear D gene. The CDR3 extends over 13 amino acids. The germline V gene has CDR1 SGHTA and CDR2 FQGNSA. V was cut by 1 base and J by 6 bases, with 10 bases left in between. This CDR3 reads CASSLGGLAEQYF. CDR3 nucleotide sequence: TGTGCCAGCAGCTTAGGTGGTCTGGCCGAGCAGTACTTC.

This chain uses TRBV4-1 with TRBJ2-5; TRBD2 aligns across 7 bases. CDR1 is MGHRA and CDR2 is YSYEKL in the germline V gene. Unmatched junction bases numbered 3, after V lost 4 bases and J lost 4 bases. This CDR3 is built from 13 residues. CDR3 amino acids: CASSRLAGETQYF. As DNA, the CDR3 is TGCGCCAGCAGCCGACTAGCAGGAGAGACCCAGTACTTC.

The chain uses TRBV28 and TRBJ1-2; no reliable D call. Germline lookup yields CDR1 MDHEN and CDR2 SYDVKM. Trimming left V 8 bases short and J 1 base short, with 5 bases between. This CDR3 region has 11 residues. The DNA of the CDR3 is TGTGCCAGCCGCGTTAACTATGGCTACACCTTC. Its translation: CASRVNYGYTF.

The chain joins TRBV2 to TRBJ1-4, with TRBD1 identical over 8 bases. J lost 6 bases, V lost 6 bases, and 6 bases had no gene match. In germline, CDR1 is SNHLY, CDR2 FYNNEI. This CDR3 has 14 residues. In nucleotides, the CDR3 is TGTGCCAGCAGGGAACAGGGGGGGGATGAAAAACTGTTTTTT. Translation: CASREQGGDEKLFF.

Regarding this clone: This sample includes further DNA sequences coding for the same CDR3. The chain combines TRBV28 with TRBJ1-2; D is unresolved. Trimming cost V 4 bases and J 2 bases, with 8 bases left between them. The CDR3 sequence is 13 residues long. CDR1 and CDR2 from the germline V gene are MDHEN and SYDVKM. In DNA, the CDR3 is TGTGCCAGCAGTTCCCCGGGGAACTATGGCTACACCTTC. Its translation: CASSSPGNYGYTF.

The chain employs TRBV28 and TRBJ2-1; 7 bases match TRBD1. This CDR3 is built from 14 residues. Germline values: CDR1 MDHEN, CDR2 SYDVKM. V trimming: 2 bases; J trimming: 10 bases; junction bases outside the gene matches: 8. The CDR3 here is CASSLGDSRREQFF. The CDR3 bases are TGTGCCAGCAGTTTAGGGGACAGTCGAAGGGAGCAGTTCTTC.

The J gene is TRBJ2-7, the V gene TRBV18; 11 bases match TRBD2. The CDR3 has 16 residues. The V and J ends lost 4 bases and 3 bases, in that order; junction bases with no gene match: 8. Germline V gene data show CDR1 as KGHSH and CDR2 as LQKENI. The CDR3 is CASSRPGTSGIYEQYF. The DNA of the CDR3 is TGTGCCAGCTCACGCCCCGGGACTAGCGGCATCTACGAGCAGTACTTC.

This chain uses TRBV6-6 with TRBJ1-2, with D tentatively TRBD1 (6 bases). V was cut by 5 bases and J by 5 bases, with 15 bases left in between. The CDR3 is made up of 14 amino acids. Germline V gene lookup returns CDR1 MNHNY and CDR2 SVGAGI (reference sequence). The CDR3 here is CASSADRRFYGYTF. CDR3 bases: TGTGCCAGCAGTGCCGACAGGAGATTTTATGGCTACACCTTC.

This clone came up a few times. This sequence joins TRBV10-3 and TRBJ2-2; 8 nucleotides match TRBD1. V gave up 5 bases and J gave up 7 bases; unmatched junction bases: 6. Germline loops: CDR1 ENHRY, CDR2 SYGVKD. The CDR3 is made up of 14 amino acids. The DNA of the CDR3 is TGTGCCATCAGTTACCAGGGGGCGGACGGGGAGCTGTTTTTT. Residues: CAISYQGADGELFF.

CDR3 sequence: CASSEQRSTDTQYF. CDR3 bases: TGTGCCAGCAGTGAACAGCGGAGCACAGATACGCAGTATTTT. The chain is built from TRBV2 and TRBJ2-3, with TRBD2 as a possible D gene (5 bases). Trimming pared 2 bases from V and 0 bases from J, leaving 6 bases between. This CDR3 is 14 amino acids long. Germline CDR1 is SNHLY and CDR2 is FYNNEI.

The chain recombines TRBV28 with TRBJ1-2; D might be TRBD1 (5 bases). Germline V lookup: CDR1 MDHEN, CDR2 SYDVKM. V lost 7 bases and J 7 bases, leaving 25 bases between the germline ends. The CDR3 has 16 residues. CDR3 sequence: CASTRTRDSGFSGYTF. The CDR3 bases are TGTGCCAGCACCCGGACCCGGGACTCAGGATTTTCTGGCTACACCTTC.

The chain carries TRBV5-4 and TRBJ2-7, with D maybe TRBD1 (7 bases). The CDR3 sequence is 15 residues long. Trimming took off 4 bases at V and 4 bases at J, with 18 bases between the two ends. Germline loops: CDR1 SGHNT, CDR2 YYREEE (reference sequence). CDR3 coding DNA: TGTGCCAGCAGCCGCGGCGGGCCAGGGGGGTACGAGCAGTACTTC. Translated, it gives CASSRGGPGGYEQYF.

CDR3: CASSLARANTGELFF. CDR3 sequence (DNA): TGTGCCAGCAGCTTGGCCAGGGCCAACACCGGGGAGCTGTTTTTT. This rearrangement joins TRBV5-6 to TRBJ2-2, with a weak D call TRBD1 (5 bases). V dropped 0 bases and J dropped 2 bases, with 8 bases sitting between them. In germline, CDR1 is SGHDT, CDR2 YYEEEE. The CDR3 is made up of 15 amino acids.

This clone occurred once. The chain combines TRBV29-1 with TRBJ2-5, with 14 bases that match TRBD2. The germline CDR1 and CDR2 sequences are SQVTM and ANQGSEA. V lost 4 bases and J lost 5; bases outside the gene matches: 6. There are 15 residues in the CDR3. DNA for the CDR3: TGCAGCGTTGGGACTAGCGGGGGGTCCGGGGAGACCCAGTACTTC. It codes for CSVGTSGGSGETQYF.